This T cell receptor beta chain appears in the sequencing data of a study of T cells in localized non-small cell lung cancer. Findings and limits, study-wide: A higher density of T cells in blood coincided with extended overall survival. Appearance in adjacent lung was seen for a median roughly 50 of the top 100 tumor clones. Exceeding tumor, uninvolved adjacent lung had the highest T cell clonality.

In the case of this clone: The antigen is undetermined.

Data came from immunoSEQ multiplex PCR; TCRdb stores just in-frame clones and leaves some out. Among approximately 81,000 clones listed, 88% were seen once. Material: peripheral blood, obtained before any cancer treatment. The TCR was taken from a woman aged 35 to 69 with stage I squamous cell lung carcinoma.

CDR3 in DNA: TGTGCCAGCAGCTCACAAGAGACCCAGTACTTC. Translating gives CASSSQETQYF. The chain combines TRBV7-9 with TRBJ2-5; unclear D gene. Trimming removed 4 bases from V and 2 bases from J, with 2 bases in between. The CDR3 sequence is 11 residues long. The germline CDR1 and CDR2 sequences are SEHNR and FQNEAQ (reference sequence).